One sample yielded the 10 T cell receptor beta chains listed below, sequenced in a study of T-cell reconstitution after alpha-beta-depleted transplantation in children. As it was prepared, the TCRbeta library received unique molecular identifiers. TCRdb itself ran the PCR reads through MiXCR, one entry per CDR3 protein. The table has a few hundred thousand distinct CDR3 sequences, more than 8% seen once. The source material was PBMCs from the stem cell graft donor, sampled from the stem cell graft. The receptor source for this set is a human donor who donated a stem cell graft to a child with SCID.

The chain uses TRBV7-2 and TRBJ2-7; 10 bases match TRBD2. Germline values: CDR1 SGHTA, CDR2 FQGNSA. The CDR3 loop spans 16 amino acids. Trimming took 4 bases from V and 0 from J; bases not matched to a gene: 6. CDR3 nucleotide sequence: TGTGCCAGCAGCTGGACTGGGACTAGCGACTCCTACGAGCAGTACTTC. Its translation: CASSWTGTSDSYEQYF. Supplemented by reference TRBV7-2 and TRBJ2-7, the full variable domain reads GAGVSQSPSNKVTEKGKDVELRCDPISGHTALYWYRQSLGQGLEFLIYFQGNSAPDKSGLPSDRFSAERTGGSVSTLTIQRTQQEDSAVYLCASSWTGTSDSYEQYFGPGTRLTVT.

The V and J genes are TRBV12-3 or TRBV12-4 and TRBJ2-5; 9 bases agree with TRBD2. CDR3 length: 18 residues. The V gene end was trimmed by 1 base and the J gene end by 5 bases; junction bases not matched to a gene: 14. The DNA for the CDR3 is TGTGCCAGCAGTTTAGGGGAGCGGGGGGCCGGGGTCCAGGAGACCCAGTACTTC. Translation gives CASSLGERGAGVQETQYF.

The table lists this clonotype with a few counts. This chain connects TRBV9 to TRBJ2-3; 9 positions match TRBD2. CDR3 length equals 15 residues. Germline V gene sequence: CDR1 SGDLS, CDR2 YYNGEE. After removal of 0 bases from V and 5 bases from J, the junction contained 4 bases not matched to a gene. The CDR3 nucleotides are TGTGCCAGCAGCGTAGGTGCTAGCGGGGAAGATACGCAGTATTTT. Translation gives CASSVGASGEDTQYF.

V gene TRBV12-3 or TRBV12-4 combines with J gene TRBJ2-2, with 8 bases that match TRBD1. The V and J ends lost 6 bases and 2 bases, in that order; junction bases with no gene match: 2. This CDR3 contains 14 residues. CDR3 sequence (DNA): TGTGCCAGCAGGACAGGGGTCAACACCGGGGAGCTGTTTTTT. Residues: CASRTGVNTGELFF.

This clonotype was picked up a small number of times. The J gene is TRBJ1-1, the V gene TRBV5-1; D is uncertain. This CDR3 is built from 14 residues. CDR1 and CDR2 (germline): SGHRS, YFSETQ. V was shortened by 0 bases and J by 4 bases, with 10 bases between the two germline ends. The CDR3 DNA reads TGCGCCAGCAGCTTGGGGGGTTTCGGCACTGAAGCTTTCTTT. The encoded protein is CASSLGGFGTEAFF.

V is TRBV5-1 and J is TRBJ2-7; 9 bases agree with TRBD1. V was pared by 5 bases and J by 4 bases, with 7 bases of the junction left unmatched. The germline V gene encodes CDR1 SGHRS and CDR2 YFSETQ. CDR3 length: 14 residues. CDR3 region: CASRTGTGNYEQYF. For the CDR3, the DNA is TGCGCCAGCAGAACCGGGACAGGGAATTACGAGCAGTACTTC.

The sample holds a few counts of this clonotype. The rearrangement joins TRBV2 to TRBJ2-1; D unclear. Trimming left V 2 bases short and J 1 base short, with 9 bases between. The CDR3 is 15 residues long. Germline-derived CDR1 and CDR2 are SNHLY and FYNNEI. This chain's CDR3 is CASSERAASYNEQFF. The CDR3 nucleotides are TGTGCCAGCAGTGAAAGGGCGGCTTCCTACAATGAGCAGTTCTTC.

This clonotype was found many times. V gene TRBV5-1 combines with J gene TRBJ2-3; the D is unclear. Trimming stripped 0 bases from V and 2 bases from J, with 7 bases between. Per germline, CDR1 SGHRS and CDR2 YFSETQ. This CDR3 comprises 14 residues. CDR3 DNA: TGCGCCAGCAGCTTGGGCCACACCACAGATACGCAGTATTTT. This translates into CASSLGHTTDTQYF.

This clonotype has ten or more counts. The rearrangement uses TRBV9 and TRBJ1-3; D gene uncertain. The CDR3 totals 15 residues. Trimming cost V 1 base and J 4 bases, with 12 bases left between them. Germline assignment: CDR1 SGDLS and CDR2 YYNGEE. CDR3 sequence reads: CASSVSGQVGNTIYF. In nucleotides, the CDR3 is TGTGCCAGCAGCGTATCAGGCCAGGTCGGAAACACCATATATTTT.

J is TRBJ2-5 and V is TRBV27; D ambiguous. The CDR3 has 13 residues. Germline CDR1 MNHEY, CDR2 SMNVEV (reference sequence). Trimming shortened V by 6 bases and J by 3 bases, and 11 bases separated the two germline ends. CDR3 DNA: TGTGCCAGCAGGGGTAGTGCCGAAGAGACCCAGTACTTC. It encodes CASRGSAEETQYF.